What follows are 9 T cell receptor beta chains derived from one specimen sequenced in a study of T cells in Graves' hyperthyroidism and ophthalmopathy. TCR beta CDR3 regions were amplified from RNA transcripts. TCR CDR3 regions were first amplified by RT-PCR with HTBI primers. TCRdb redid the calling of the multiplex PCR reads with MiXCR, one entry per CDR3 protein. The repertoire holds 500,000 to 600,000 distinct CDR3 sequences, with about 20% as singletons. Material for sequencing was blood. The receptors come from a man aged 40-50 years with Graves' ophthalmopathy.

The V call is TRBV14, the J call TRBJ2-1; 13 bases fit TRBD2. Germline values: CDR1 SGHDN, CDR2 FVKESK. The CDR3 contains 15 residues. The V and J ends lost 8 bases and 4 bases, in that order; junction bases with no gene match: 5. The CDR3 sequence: CASRTSGGSYNEQFF. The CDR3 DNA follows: TGTGCCAGCCGGACTAGCGGGGGTTCTTACAATGAGCAGTTCTTC.

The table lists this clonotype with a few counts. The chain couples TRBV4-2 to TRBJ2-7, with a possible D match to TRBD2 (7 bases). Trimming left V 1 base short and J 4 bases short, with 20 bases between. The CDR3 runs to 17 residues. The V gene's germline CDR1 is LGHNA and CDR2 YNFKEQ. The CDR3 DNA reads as TGTGCCAGCAGCCAAGGGGGTGGGAGGGGGGTCACTTACGAGCAGTACTTC. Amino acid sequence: CASSQGGGRGVTYEQYF.

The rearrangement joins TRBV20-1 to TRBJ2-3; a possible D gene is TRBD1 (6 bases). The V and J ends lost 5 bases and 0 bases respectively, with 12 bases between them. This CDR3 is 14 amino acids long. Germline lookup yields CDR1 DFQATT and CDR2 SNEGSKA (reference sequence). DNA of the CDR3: TGCAGTGCTCTGCCGGGACAAAGCACAGATACGCAGTATTTT. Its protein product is CSALPGQSTDTQYF.

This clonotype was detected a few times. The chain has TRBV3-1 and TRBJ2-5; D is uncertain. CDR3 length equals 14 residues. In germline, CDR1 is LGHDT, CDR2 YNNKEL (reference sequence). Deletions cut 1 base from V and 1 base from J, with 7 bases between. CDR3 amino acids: CASSQGLAQETQYF. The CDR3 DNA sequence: TGTGCCAGCAGCCAAGGGCTGGCCCAAGAGACCCAGTACTTC.

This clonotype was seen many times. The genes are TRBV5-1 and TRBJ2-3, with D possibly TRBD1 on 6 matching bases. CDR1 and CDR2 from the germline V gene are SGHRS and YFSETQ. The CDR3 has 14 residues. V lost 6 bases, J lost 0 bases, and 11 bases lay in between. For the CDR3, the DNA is TGCGCCAGCATGAGACAGGCAAGCACAGATACGCAGTATTTT. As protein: CASMRQASTDTQYF.

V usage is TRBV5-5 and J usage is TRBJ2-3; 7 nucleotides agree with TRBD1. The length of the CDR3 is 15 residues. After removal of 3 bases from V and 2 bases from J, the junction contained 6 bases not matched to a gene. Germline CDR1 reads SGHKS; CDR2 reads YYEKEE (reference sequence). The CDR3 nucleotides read TGTGCCAGCAGCTCCATAGGGGGCCCCACAGATACGCAGTATTTT. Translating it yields CASSSIGGPTDTQYF.

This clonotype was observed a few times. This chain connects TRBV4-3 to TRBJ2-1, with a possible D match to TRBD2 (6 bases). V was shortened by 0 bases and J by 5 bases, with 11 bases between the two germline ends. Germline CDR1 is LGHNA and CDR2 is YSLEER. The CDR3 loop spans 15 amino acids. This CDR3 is CASSQDAGPHNEQFF. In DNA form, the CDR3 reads TGCGCCAGCAGCCAAGATGCGGGACCTCACAATGAGCAGTTCTTC.

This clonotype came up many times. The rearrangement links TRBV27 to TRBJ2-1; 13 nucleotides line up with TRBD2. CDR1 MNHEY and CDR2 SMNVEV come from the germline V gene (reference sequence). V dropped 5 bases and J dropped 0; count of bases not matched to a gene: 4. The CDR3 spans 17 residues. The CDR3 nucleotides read TGTGCCAGCAGTGCGGGACTAGCGGGGCCCTCCTACAATGAGCAGTTCTTC. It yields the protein CASSAGLAGPSYNEQFF.

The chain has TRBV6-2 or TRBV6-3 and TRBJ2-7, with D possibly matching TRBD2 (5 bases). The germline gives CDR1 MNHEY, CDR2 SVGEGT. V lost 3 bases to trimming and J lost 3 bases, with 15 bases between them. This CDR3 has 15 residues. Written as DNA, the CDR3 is TGTGCCAGCAGTTATGGGCTAGCCGGGCACTACGAGCAGTACTTC. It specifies CASSYGLAGHYEQYF.